Each of the 27 T cell receptor beta chains below was sequenced from the same sample in a study of shared clonotypes between healthy human individuals. Clones were read by immunoSEQ multiplex PCR, and TCRdb kept only the in-frame ones, dropping some. The sample includes over 400,000 clones, approximately 95% of them seen just once. Sequenced sample: naive CD4+ T cells sorted from blood. Subset denoted: CD45RA+ positively selected. The receptors stem from a woman aged 25 to 39 in good health.

The V and J genes are TRBV10-1 and TRBJ2-7, with 7 bases fitting TRBD2. Germline V gives CDR1 WNHNN, CDR2 SYGVQD (reference sequence). The J segment lost 2 bases and the V segment lost 5 bases, leaving 9 bases of the junction unmatched. The CDR3 length is 15 residues. CDR3 sequence (DNA): TGCGCCAGCAGTCTTGGGTCGGGGGGTCCCTACGAGCAGTACTTC. Translating it yields CASSLGSGGPYEQYF.

The rearrangement links TRBV6-6 to TRBJ1-5, with 11 bases fitting TRBD1. The CDR3 runs 16 residues. From germline, CDR1 is MNHNY and CDR2 SVGAGI (reference sequence). V shed 4 bases, J shed 2 bases, and the junction held 4 bases outside the gene matches. DNA for the CDR3: TGTGCCAGCAGTTCGGACAGGGGGCTGGGCAATCAGCCCCAGCATTTT. It is translated as CASSSDRGLGNQPQHF.

The CDR3 loop is CSVEVDRRNTEAFF. In nucleotides, the CDR3 is TGCAGCGTTGAAGTCGACCGCCGGAACACTGAAGCTTTCTTT. V and J are TRBV29-1 and TRBJ1-1, with D uncertain. This CDR3 is built from 14 residues. Looked up from germline, CDR1 is SQVTM and CDR2 is ANQGSEA. The V end lost 1 base, the J end lost 1 base, and 10 bases lay between the germline ends.

J is TRBJ1-1 and V is TRBV28, with D possibly being TRBD1 (6 bases). The ends were cut back, 4 bases at V and 9 bases at J, with 18 bases in the middle. Per the germline V gene, CDR1 is MDHEN and CDR2 is SYDVKM. The CDR3 totals 14 residues. CDR3 sequence reads: CASSWGAGLPKAFF. As DNA, the CDR3 is TGTGCCAGCAGTTGGGGGGCGGGACTTCCTAAAGCTTTCTTT.

V usage is TRBV7-9 and J usage is TRBJ2-2, with 10 bases matching TRBD2. The CDR3 extends over 18 amino acids. CDR1 is SEHNR and CDR2 is FQNEAQ in the germline V gene (reference sequence). V shed 2 bases, J shed 3 bases, and the junction held 9 bases outside the gene matches. CDR3 protein: CASSLTQREGLDTGELFF. CDR3 in DNA: TGTGCCAGCAGCTTAACGCAGCGGGAGGGCCTCGACACCGGGGAGCTGTTTTTT.

The chain employs TRBV2 and TRBJ2-7, with 9 bases identical to TRBD1. Germline V gene data show CDR1 as SNHLY and CDR2 as FYNNEI. V was clipped by 6 bases and J by 6 bases; unmatched bases: 9. There are 14 residues in the CDR3. The CDR3 DNA follows: TGTGCCAGCAGCACCGGGACAGGGTCCGTCGAGCAGTACTTC. The encoded protein is CASSTGTGSVEQYF.

This chain uses TRBV27 with TRBJ2-3, with 12 bases identical to TRBD1. CDR1 and CDR2 (germline): MNHEY, SMNVEV (reference sequence). This CDR3 has 15 amino acids. V dropped 6 bases and J dropped 4; count of bases not matched to a gene: 5. CDR3 DNA: TGTGCCAGCAGGTACCGGGACAGGGGGCCAGATACGCAGTATTTT. It specifies CASRYRDRGPDTQYF.

The chain recombines TRBV5-8 with TRBJ2-7; 7 bases align to TRBD1. Trimming cost V 3 bases and J 3 bases; bases outside gene matches: 9. CDR1 is SGHTS, CDR2 YDEGEE, per germline. The CDR3 runs to 15 residues. CDR3 sequence reads: CASSSNRGSSYEQYF. The CDR3 DNA reads as TGTGCCAGCAGCTCGAACAGGGGATCAAGCTACGAGCAGTACTTC. Together with reference TRBV5-8 and TRBJ2-7, the CDR3 gives the full variable domain: EAGVTQSPTHLIKTRGQQATLRCSPISGHTSVYWYQQALGLGLQFLLWYDEGEERNRGNFPPRFSGRQFPNYSSELNVNALELEDSALYLCASSSNRGSSYEQYFGPGTRLTVT.

As to this clone: Other nucleotide sequences in the sample specify the same CDR3. The chain is built from TRBV7-3 and TRBJ2-1; a weak D match, TRBD1 (6 bases). Germline V gene sequence: CDR1 SGHTA, CDR2 FQGTGA. Trimming removed 4 bases from V and 7 bases from J, with 11 bases in between. The CDR3 extends over 13 amino acids. The CDR3 DNA follows: TGTGCCAGCAGCTCCCAAGGGGGAAATGAGCAGTTCTTC. Translation gives CASSSQGGNEQFF.

The V gene is TRBV11-3, the J gene TRBJ2-1; maybe TRBD2 (6 bases). Trimming stripped 4 bases from V and 9 bases from J, with 22 bases between. The CDR3 totals 16 residues. The germline V gene encodes CDR1 SGHNT and CDR2 YENEEA. As DNA, the CDR3 is TGTGCCAGCAGCTCATCGACCAGGGCGGGAAGTGGTGAGCAGTTCTTC. This gives the protein CASSSSTRAGSGEQFF.

The V call is TRBV10-2, the J call TRBJ2-5; D remains ambiguous. V was trimmed by 5 bases and J by 0 bases, leaving 7 bases between them. Looked up from germline, CDR1 is WSHSY and CDR2 is SAAADI. The CDR3 is made up of 13 amino acids. In DNA form, the CDR3 reads TGCGCCAGCAGTTTGGGTTACCAAGAGACCCAGTACTTC. The encoded protein is CASSLGYQETQYF.

This chain connects TRBV5-6 to TRBJ2-2, with D possibly matching TRBD2 (5 bases). V lost 2 bases and J lost 2, with 7 bases in between. This CDR3 comprises 14 residues. Germline V gene sequence: CDR1 SGHDT, CDR2 YYEEEE. The CDR3 bases are TGTGCCAGCAGCTTCCGGGGTAACACCGGGGAGCTGTTTTTT. Translation gives CASSFRGNTGELFF.

The chain employs TRBV2 and TRBJ2-5; no definite D call. Germline-derived CDR1 and CDR2 are SNHLY and FYNNEI. V lost 6 bases to trimming and J lost 3 bases, with 14 bases between them. CDR3 length: 14 residues. CDR3 nucleotides: TGTGCCAGCAGGGTCTTCGAAACTGAAGAGACCCAGTACTTC. Protein: CASRVFETEETQYF.

This chain connects TRBV29-1 to TRBJ2-5; TRBD1 matches at 8 bases. The DNA end lines up better with TRBJ2-7; the J call may be wrong. The length of the CDR3 is 13 residues. CDR1 and CDR2 (germline): SQVTM, ANQGSEA. The CDR3 bases are TGCAGCGTAATGACAGGGGTCCCCCACGAGCAGTACTTC. It yields the protein CSVMTGVPHEQYF.

V and J are TRBV19 and TRBJ1-3; no clear D gene. The CDR3 consists of 15 residues. V was shortened by 5 bases and J by 1 base, with 12 bases between the two germline ends. Germline-derived CDR1 and CDR2 are LNHDA and SQIVND (reference sequence). The CDR3 loop reads CASSPQGSSGNTIYF. CDR3 nucleotide sequence: TGTGCCAGTAGTCCCCAAGGTTCGTCTGGAAACACCATATATTTT.

The chain is built from TRBV29-1 and TRBJ2-4, with D possibly matching TRBD1 (5 bases). Germline assignment: CDR1 SQVTM and CDR2 ANQGSEA. This CDR3 has 11 amino acids. With 4 bases removed from V and 9 bases from J, the gap between germline ends came to 10 bases. This CDR3 is CSVGGGAIQYF. The CDR3 bases are TGCAGCGTTGGGGGCGGAGCCATTCAGTACTTC.

This chain uses TRBV2 with TRBJ1-2; 8 positions agree with TRBD1. Germline values: CDR1 SNHLY, CDR2 FYNNEI. V dropped 4 bases and J dropped 0; count of bases not matched to a gene: 10. The CDR3 extends over 17 amino acids. CDR3 nucleotides: TGTGCCAGCAGTGCGAACAGGGGGGGAGATGCTAACTATGGCTACACCTTC. It translates to CASSANRGGDANYGYTF.

A note on this clone: Other DNA sequences in this specimen translate into the identical CDR3. The genes are TRBV28 and TRBJ2-7, with TRBD1 matching 8 bases. J was trimmed by 2 bases and V by 6 bases; bases with no gene match: 9. CDR3 size: 15 residues. Germline CDR1 is MDHEN and CDR2 is SYDVKM. CDR3 sequence (DNA): TGTGCCAGCAGAACGGGACAGGACACTCCCTACGAGCAGTACTTC. It translates to CASRTGQDTPYEQYF.

The rearrangement uses TRBV2 and TRBJ2-7, with D perhaps given as TRBD1 or TRBD2 (5 bases each). The germline CDR1 and CDR2 sequences are SNHLY and FYNNEI. V was trimmed by 11 bases and J by 2 bases, leaving 13 bases between them. This CDR3 has 12 amino acids. CDR3 sequence: CAGGLETYEQYF. In DNA form, the CDR3 reads TGTGCCGGGGGATTGGAGACCTACGAGCAGTACTTC.

This chain uses TRBV6-5 with TRBJ1-1; 7 positions match TRBD1. CDR1 MNHEY and CDR2 SVGAGI come from the germline V gene. The ends lost 1 base at V and 3 bases at J; junction bases unmatched: 2. This CDR3 region has 14 residues. CDR3 in amino acids: CASSYFDRDTEAFF. The CDR3 DNA sequence: TGTGCCAGCAGTTACTTCGACAGGGACACTGAAGCTTTCTTT.

The rearrangement joins TRBV6-4 to TRBJ2-1; D is possibly TRBD1 (6 bases). The CDR3 contains 15 residues. V shed 0 bases and J shed 5 bases, with 11 bases lying between them. Per germline, CDR1 MRHNA and CDR2 SNTAGT. The CDR3 reads CASSDSGRDNNEQFF. CDR3 bases: TGTGCCAGCAGTGACTCCGGCAGGGACAACAATGAGCAGTTCTTC.

The CDR3 spells CASSKGRVSGELFF. CDR3 DNA sequence: TGTGCCAGCAGCAAAGGGCGGGTGTCCGGGGAGCTGTTTTTT. V usage is TRBV11-3 and J usage is TRBJ2-2; possibly TRBD2 for D (5 bases). Between the trimmed V and J ends, which lost 5 bases and 6 bases, there was a span of 13 bases. Germline CDR1 and CDR2: SGHNT and YENEEA. This CDR3 is 14 amino acids long. The complete variable domain, with remaining parts taken from reference TRBV11-3 and TRBJ2-2, reads EAGVVQSPRYKIIEKKQPVAFWCNPISGHNTLYWYLQNLGQGPELLIRYENEEAVDDSQLPKDRFSAERLKGVDSTLKIQPAELGDSAVYLCASSKGRVSGELFFGEGSRLTVL.

This chain links TRBV20-1 with TRBJ2-1; D ambiguous. The CDR3 sequence is 11 residues long. The germline gives CDR1 DFQATT, CDR2 SNEGSKA (reference sequence). Trimming pared 1 base from V and 7 bases from J, leaving 5 bases between. The DNA for the CDR3 is TGCAGTGCTAGAGTTTGGAATGAGCAGTTCTTC. This translates into CSARVWNEQFF.

The chain links TRBV11-2 to TRBJ2-7, with 11 bases lining up with TRBD2. J was trimmed by 6 bases and V by 4 bases; bases with no gene match: 8. Germline loops: CDR1 SGHAT, CDR2 FQNNGV. The CDR3 has 15 amino acids. CDR3 nucleotides: TGTGCCAGCAGCTGGGAACTAGCGGGAGCGCTCGAGCAGTACTTC. Translating it yields CASSWELAGALEQYF.

The chain joins TRBV25-1 to TRBJ2-1, with D maybe TRBD2 (7 bases). The CDR3 loop spans 16 amino acids. V dropped 1 base and J dropped 1 base, with 11 bases sitting between them. Germline values: CDR1 MGHDK, CDR2 SYGVNS. CDR3 sequence reads: CASSESGGPSYNEQFF. CDR3 sequence (DNA): TGTGCCAGCAGTGAATCGGGGGGCCCATCCTACAATGAGCAGTTCTTC.

This clone occurred once. The J gene is TRBJ2-3, the V gene TRBV7-3; D perhaps matches TRBD2 (5 bases). Germline loops: CDR1 SGHTA, CDR2 FQGTGA. Trimming took 5 bases from V and 1 from J, leaving 7 bases between them. The CDR3 spans 13 residues. CDR3 sequence reads: CASSLSGTDTQYF. For the CDR3, the DNA is TGTGCCAGCAGCCTTAGCGGCACAGATACGCAGTATTTT.

In regard to this clone: Other DNA sequences in this specimen translate into the identical CDR3. J is TRBJ2-7 and V is TRBV29-1, with a possible D match to TRBD2 (6 bases). Trimming took 6 bases from V and 5 from J, leaving 32 bases between them. CDR1 and CDR2 from the germline V gene are SQVTM and ANQGSEA. The CDR3 runs 18 residues. CDR3 amino acids: CSVRVGERVDVSVDEQYF. CDR3 nucleotides: TGCAGCGTCCGGGTGGGGGAGCGGGTTGACGTTTCGGTCGACGAGCAGTACTTC.